This T cell receptor (beta chain) emerged from a study of blood T cell repertoires in COVID-19. Overall study: Acute and convalescent COVID-19 specimens originated in the United States, Italy and Spain. T cells, B-cell-depleted T cells, or PBMCs provided the cDNA or gDNA that served as material.

In terms of age and location, participants ranged from about 18 to 95 years and lived in about 25 US areas. The study assigned cohorts using participant-reported clinical history. This CDR3 spans 19 amino acids. Germline V gene sequence: CDR1 SGHVS, CDR2 FQNEAQ. V gave up 1 base and J gave up 9 bases; unmatched junction bases: 20. The repertoire was sequenced with immunoSEQ multiplex PCR; TCRdb's copy has only in-frame clones and lacks some. The data contain over 200,000 clones, 80% to 90% of them singletons. This TCR was recovered from a man aged 18 to 35 who had recovered from COVID-19. The sample taken for sequencing was PBMCs or T cells enriched from blood (not recorded which). The chain has TRBV7-8 and TRBJ2-1; TRBD2 agrees at 8 bases. The DNA of the CDR3 is TGTGCCAGCAGCTTAGTATCAGGTAGGGCGGGAGGTGCCGGGCCTGAGCAGTTCTTC. Amino acid sequence: CASSLVSGRAGGAGPEQFF.